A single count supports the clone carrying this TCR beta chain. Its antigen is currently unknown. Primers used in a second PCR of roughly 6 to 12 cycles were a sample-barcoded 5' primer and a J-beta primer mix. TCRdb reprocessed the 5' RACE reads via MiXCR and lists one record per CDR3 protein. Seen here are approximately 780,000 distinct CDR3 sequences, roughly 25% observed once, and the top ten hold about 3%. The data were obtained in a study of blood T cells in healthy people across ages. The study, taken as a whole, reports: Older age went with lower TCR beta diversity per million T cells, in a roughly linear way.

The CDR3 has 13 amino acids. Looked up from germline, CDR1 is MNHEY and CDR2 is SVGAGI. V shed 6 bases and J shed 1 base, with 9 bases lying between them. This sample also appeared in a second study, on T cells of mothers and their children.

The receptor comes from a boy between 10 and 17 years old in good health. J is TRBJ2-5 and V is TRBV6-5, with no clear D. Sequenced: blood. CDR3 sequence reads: CASRQRSQETQYF. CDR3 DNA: TGTGCCAGCAGGCAGAGGAGCCAAGAGACCCAGTACTTC.